These T cell receptor beta chains were read from a single sample in a study of T cell repertoires in cytomegalovirus infection. Their recognized antigens are unknown. In TCRdb, the reads were re-called with MiXCR into one record per CDR3 protein. The table has about 900,000 distinct CDR3 sequences, less than 40% seen once; the top ten hold about 14%. The sequencing here drew on cultured CD8+ T cells from PBMCs, taken from culture after CMV antigen stimulation. The source is a human donor in good health (CMV status not recorded). Some clones in this sample may be carry-over from other donors' samples. CDR3s include the opening cysteine and the closing phenylalanine or tryptophan. Fields, in order: CDR3 protein, CDR3 DNA, D gene, J gene, V gene, clone size. A D gene is named only where the DNA matches it firmly. Clone size is not always given. Where it is, it says once, few, many or a class for expanded clones.

CASGERGLYQPQHF TGTGCCAGTGGGGAGAGGGGGCTTTATCAGCCCCAGCATTTT TRBD1 TRBJ1-5 TRBV19 NA
CASRSARADTQYF TGTGCCAGCAGGTCTGCGAGGGCGGATACGCAGTATTTT NA TRBJ2-3 TRBV5-8 NA
CASSRPGSSLARRQFF TGTGCCAGCAGCCGACCGGGCTCCTCCCTTGCTAGGCGGCAGTTCTTC NA TRBJ2-1 TRBV7-9 NA
CASRSQGPTIQETQYF TGTGCCAGCAGAAGTCAGGGACCGACCATCCAAGAGACCCAGTACTTC NA TRBJ2-5 TRBV28 few
CASSIERGLSYEQYF TGTGCCAGTAGTATCGAGCGGGGCCTTTCCTACGAGCAGTACTTC TRBD2 TRBJ2-7 TRBV19 NA
CASSPGSGPNEKLFF TGTGCCAGCAGCCCCGGGTCAGGGCCTAATGAAAAACTGTTTTTT NA TRBJ1-4 TRBV5-5 NA
CASSSRWGGEYTDTQYF TGTGCCAGCAGTTCCCGATGGGGCGGGGAATACACAGATACGCAGTATTTT NA TRBJ2-3 TRBV2 few
CSVEGRGGPGTQYF TGCAGCGTTGAAGGCCGGGGGGGGCCCGGGACCCAGTACTTC TRBD2 TRBJ2-5 TRBV29-1 NA
CASSLGLADLYNEQFF TGTGCCAGCAGCTTAGGGTTAGCGGATCTATACAATGAGCAGTTCTTC NA TRBJ2-1 TRBV11-2 few
CASSLFPTSGDYNEQFF TGCGCCAGCAGCTTGTTCCCGACTAGCGGGGACTACAATGAGCAGTTCTTC TRBD2 TRBJ2-1 TRBV5-1 NA
CASSLNRGNTKAFF TGTGCCAGCAGCTTAAACAGGGGGAACACTAAAGCTTTCTTT TRBD1 TRBJ1-1 TRBV7-2 NA
CASRLGSGQTYLSPLHF TGTGCCAGCAGGTTAGGGTCGGGACAGACCTATCTTTCACCCCTCCACTTT TRBD1 TRBJ1-6 TRBV7-8 few
CASSLAGFTTTNEKLFF TGCGCCAGCAGCTTGGCCGGATTTACGACAACTAATGAAAAACTGTTTTTT NA TRBJ1-4 TRBV5-1 NA
CASSWASGLAGGTQSTDTQYF TGTGCCAGCAGCTGGGCCTCGGGACTAGCGGGGGGGACGCAAAGCACAGATACGCAGTATTTT TRBD2 TRBJ2-3 TRBV5-6 NA